These 14 T cell receptor beta chains were all obtained from the same sample, sequenced in a study of Tregs in tolerant kidney transplant recipients. Clones were sequenced by immunoSEQ multiplex PCR, and TCRdb holds only the in-frame ones, with some missing. In total, the table holds tens of thousands of clones. This sample comprised CD4+ T cells from blood, obtained before the transplant. The receptors stem from a human donor who received a combined kidney and bone marrow transplant.

As concerns this clone: From the germline J gene comes the end of the CDR3, since the read stops 3 residues before it. The rearrangement uses TRBV30 and TRBJ2-1; D possibly matches TRBD1 or TRBD2 (5 bases each). V shed 4 bases and J shed 0 bases, with 25 bases lying between them. The germline V gene has CDR1 GTSNPN and CDR2 SVGIG (reference sequence). CDR3 length equals 19 residues. Incomplete CDR3 DNA: TGTGCCTGGACTTCAAGGGGAGTTCAGGGTAAAAGCTCCTACAATGAG. Protein sequence: CAWTSRGVQGKSSYNE. The complete CDR3 reads CAWTSRGVQGKSSYNEQFF. The variable domain in full, completed from reference TRBV30 and TRBJ2-1, reads SQTIHQWPATLVQPVGSPLSLECTVEGTSNPNLYWYRQAAGRGLQLLFYSVGIGQISSEVPQNLSASRPQDRQFILSSKKLLLSDSGFYLCAWTSRGVQGKSSYNEQFFGPGTRLTVL.

Concerning this clone itself: Read coverage stops 3 residues before the CDR3 terminus; the germline J gene supplies the remainder. The V gene is TRBV6-2 or TRBV6-3, the J gene TRBJ1-2, with 9 positions matching TRBD1. Germline loops: CDR1 MNHEY, CDR2 SVGEGT. This CDR3 is built from 15 residues. V lost 6 bases to trimming and J lost 5 bases; unmatched junction nucleotides: 10. The CDR3 loop is CASSRTGVPLYGYTF. The DNA read from the CDR3 is TGTGCCAGCAGCCGGACAGGGGTCCCCCTTTATGGC.

As for this clone: The read falls 3 residues short of the CDR3 end, and the missing part is taken from the germline J gene. The rearrangement uses TRBV11-2 and TRBJ2-5; 12 bases line up with TRBD2. Germline V gene sequence: CDR1 SGHAT, CDR2 FQNNGV. This CDR3 contains 15 residues. The V segment lost 5 bases and the J segment 2 bases; nucleotides outside the gene matches: 3. Partial CDR3 DNA: TGTGCCAGCAGCCGGACTAGCGGGGCTCAAGAGACC. It translates to CASSRTSGAQET. The full CDR3 reads CASSRTSGAQETQYF. Using reference TRBV11-2 and TRBJ2-5 for the parts outside the CDR3, the full variable domain is EAGVAQSPRYKIIEKRQSVAFWCNPISGHATLYWYQQILGQGPKLLIQFQNNGVVDDSQLPKDRFSAERLKGVDSTLKIQPAKLEDSAVYLCASSRTSGAQETQYFGPGTRLLVL.

Note on this clone: The read falls 3 residues short of the CDR3 end, and the missing part is taken from the germline J gene. This chain joins TRBV29-1 and TRBJ1-2; 7 nucleotides agree with TRBD1. J gave up 4 bases and V 7 bases, and 9 bases lay outside the gene matches. Per the germline V gene, CDR1 is SQVTM and CDR2 is ANQGSEA. CDR3 length: 13 amino acids. The CDR3 here is CSAELQGRYGYTF. CDR3 DNA (partial): TGCAGCGCAGAACTACAGGGGCGCTATGGC.

Points on this clone: The read ends 3 residues shy of where the CDR3 ends; the end is completed using the germline J gene. The chain joins TRBV18 to TRBJ2-3; 8 bases line up with TRBD2. J gave up 2 bases and V 10 bases, and 11 bases lay outside the gene matches. Germline V CDR1 and CDR2: KGHSH, LQKENI. This CDR3 has 15 residues. CDR3: CATSLASGPTDTQYF. CDR3 DNA (partial): TGTGCCACCTCCCTCGCTAGCGGGCCCACAGATACG. Supplemented by reference TRBV18 and TRBJ2-3, the full variable domain reads NAGVMQNPRHLVRRRGQEARLRCSPMKGHSHVYWYRQLPEEGLKFMVYLQKENIIDESGMPKERFSAEFPKEGPSILRIQQVVRGDSAAYFCATSLASGPTDTQYFGPGTRLTVL.

About this clone: The sequenced fragment ends 3 residues before the CDR3 boundary, so the rest is inferred from the germline J gene. The rearrangement joins TRBV6-2 or TRBV6-3 to TRBJ2-3; possible D gene TRBD2, 6 bases. CDR3 size: 13 residues. V was cut by 4 bases and J by 2 bases, with 7 bases left in between. CDR1 is MNHEY, CDR2 SVGEGT, per germline. CDR3: CASSWGLTDTQYF. The covered CDR3 bases are TGTGCCAGCAGTTGGGGACTCACAGATACG.

As for this clone: The read stops 3 residues short of the end of the CDR3; the missing end is completed from the germline J gene. This chain connects TRBV18 to TRBJ2-7; 10 positions match TRBD2. The CDR3 spans 14 residues. With 6 bases clipped from V and 6 bases from J, the junction kept 8 bases outside the gene matches. Germline lookup yields CDR1 KGHSH and CDR2 LQKENI. The covered CDR3 bases are TGTGCCAGCTCCGGTAGCGGGGGGCCACTCGAG. This sequence encodes CASSGSGGPLE. The entire CDR3 protein is CASSGSGGPLEQYF. Full variable domain (rest looked up from reference TRBV18 and TRBJ2-7): NAGVMQNPRHLVRRRGQEARLRCSPMKGHSHVYWYRQLPEEGLKFMVYLQKENIIDESGMPKERFSAEFPKEGPSILRIQQVVRGDSAAYFCASSGSGGPLEQYFGPGTRLTVT.

Concerning this clone itself: The sequenced fragment ends 3 residues before the CDR3 boundary, so the rest is inferred from the germline J gene. This rearrangement joins TRBV19 to TRBJ1-1; 7 bases map to TRBD1. The trim removed 6 bases at V and 1 base at J, leaving 8 bases unmatched. Germline V gives CDR1 LNHDA, CDR2 SQIVND (reference sequence). This CDR3 has 15 residues. CDR3 bases read: TGTGCCAGTAGGGAGAGGAGGACAGGGAACACTGAA. Its translation is CASRERRTGNTE. The whole CDR3 region reads CASRERRTGNTEAFF.

To note about this clone: The CDR3 end falls 3 residues outside the read, so it is completed with the germline J gene. The J gene is TRBJ1-1, the V gene TRBV7-9, with TRBD1 matching over 8 bases. Germline lookup yields CDR1 SEHNR and CDR2 FQNEAQ (reference sequence). J was trimmed by 3 bases and V by 5 bases; bases with no gene match: 5. The CDR3 runs 14 residues. The CDR3 reads CASSLGQVDTEAFF. The part of the CDR3 DNA that was read is TGTGCCAGCAGCCTGGGACAGGTCGACACTGAA.

Of note for this clone: The sequenced fragment ends 3 residues before the CDR3 boundary, so the rest is inferred from the germline J gene. The V and J genes are TRBV2 and TRBJ1-5; 9 bases are shared with TRBD1. Germline values: CDR1 SNHLY, CDR2 FYNNEI. CDR3 length: 15 residues. J gave up 4 bases and V 4 bases, and 5 bases lay outside the gene matches. The CDR3 is CASSASGQGNQPQHF. The sequenced CDR3 bases are TGTGCCAGCAGTGCATCGGGACAGGGTAATCAGCCC.

In regard to this clone: The CDR3 goes on 3 residues after the read ends, and that part is filled in from the germline J gene. The V and J genes are TRBV10-1 and TRBJ2-3, with 7 bases identical to TRBD2. The trim removed 5 bases at V and 6 bases at J, leaving 5 bases unmatched. This CDR3 region has 13 residues. Germline assignment: CDR1 WNHNN and CDR2 SYGVQD (reference sequence). The part of the CDR3 DNA that was read is TGCGCCAGCAGTAAGGCGGGAGCGGATACG. Its translation: CASSKAGADT. The CDR3 in full is CASSKAGADTQYF.

The CDR3 here is CASSRDRGEKLFF. CDR3 DNA (partial): TGTGCCAGCAGTAGGGACAGGGGGGAAAAA. This sequence joins TRBV11-2 and TRBJ1-4; 11 positions agree with TRBD1. The CDR3 end falls 3 residues outside the read, so it is completed with the germline J gene. The germline V gene encodes CDR1 SGHAT and CDR2 FQNNGV. V dropped 6 bases and J dropped 8; count of bases not matched to a gene: 2. The length of the CDR3 is 13 residues.

To note about this clone: The read ends 3 residues early relative to the CDR3; the germline J gene fills the gap. The chain carries TRBV24-1 and TRBJ2-7; TRBD2 agrees at 9 bases. The germline V gene has CDR1 KGHDR and CDR2 SFDVKD. V gave up 12 bases and J gave up 0 bases; unmatched junction bases: 8. The CDR3 runs 14 residues. The CDR3 sequence: CAPCLAGNSYEQYF. The CDR3 bases that were read are TGTGCCCCCTGTCTAGCGGGGAACTCCTACGAG.

Note on this clone: The read finishes 3 residues shy of the CDR3 end, and the germline J gene is used to complete it. V and J are TRBV6-1 and TRBJ2-2; unclear D gene. This CDR3 is built from 15 residues. V gave up 4 bases and J gave up 4 bases, with 13 bases separating them. Germline CDR1 and CDR2: MNHNS and SASEGT. The CDR3 spells CASSADSVGTGELFF. CDR3 bases read: TGTGCCAGCAGTGCCGACTCAGTGGGCACCGGGGAG.